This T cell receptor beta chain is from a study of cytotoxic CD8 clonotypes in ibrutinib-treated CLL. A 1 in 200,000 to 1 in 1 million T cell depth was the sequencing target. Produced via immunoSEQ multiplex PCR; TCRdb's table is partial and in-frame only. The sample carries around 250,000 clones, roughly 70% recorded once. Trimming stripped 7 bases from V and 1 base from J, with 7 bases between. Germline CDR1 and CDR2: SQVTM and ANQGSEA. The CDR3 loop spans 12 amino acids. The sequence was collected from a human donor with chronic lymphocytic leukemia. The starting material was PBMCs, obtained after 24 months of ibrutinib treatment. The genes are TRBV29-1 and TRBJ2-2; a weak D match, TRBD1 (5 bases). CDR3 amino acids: CSATGNTGELFF. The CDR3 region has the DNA TGCAGCGCCACAGGGAACACCGGGGAGCTGTTTTTT.